This section outlines one T cell receptor (beta chain) sequence together with its context. TCRdb's table, derived via immunoSEQ multiplex PCR, lists solely in-frame clones and lacks some. The sample has roughly 380,000 clones, about 88% seen once; the top ten hold 1.5% to 1.9%. This sample was included in a study of blood T cell repertoires in COVID-19. Across the whole study: T cells, B-cell-depleted T cells, or PBMCs provided the cDNA or gDNA that served as material.

Germline CDR1 SGHTA, CDR2 FQGNSA. The junction had 4 bases not matched to a gene; V was cut back by 6 bases and J by 3 bases. The CDR3 sequence is 13 residues long. This rearrangement joins TRBV7-2 to TRBJ1-2, with TRBD1 identical over 7 bases. The receptor was isolated from a woman aged 40 to 50 with COVID-19, enrolled during active disease. The sequenced sample consisted of peripheral blood. CDR3 amino acids: CASSPQGDYGYTF. The CDR3 DNA follows: TGTGCCAGCAGTCCCCAGGGGGACTATGGCTACACCTTC.